This entry lists 7 T cell receptor beta chains sequenced from one sample in a study of CD8+ T cells in alopecia areata. The treatment is: oral pan-JAK inhibitor, 5-10 mg twice daily. The sequencing template was cDNA reverse transcribed from extracted RNA. Profiled with immunoSEQ multiplex PCR; TCRdb holds only in-frame clones, not every one. Of a few hundred thousand clones in the sample, 50% to 75% were seen once. Sequenced here: CD4+ T cells sorted from blood, sampled around week 54, from a patient treated with tofacitinib. The receptors stem from a human donor with alopecia areata.

The chain uses TRBV5-1 and TRBJ1-2, with unresolved D. The germline V and J ends were trimmed by 0 bases and 0 bases, with 6 bases remaining between them. This CDR3 has 14 amino acids. Germline CDR1 SGHRS, CDR2 YFSETQ. The CDR3 protein is CASSLGTSNYGYTF. The DNA of the CDR3 is TGCGCCAGCAGCTTGGGGACCTCTAACTATGGCTACACCTTC.

The sample holds a few counts of this clone. The rearrangement links TRBV29-1 to TRBJ2-5, with D tentatively TRBD1 or TRBD2 (5 bases each). This CDR3 has 11 amino acids. Trimming shortened V by 8 bases and J by 4 bases, and 11 bases separated the two germline ends. Germline loops: CDR1 SQVTM, CDR2 ANQGSEA. Here the CDR3 DNA reads TGCAGCTCCCATGGGGGAGAGACCCAGTACTTC. Residues: CSSHGGETQYF. Variable domain in full (rest from reference TRBV29-1 and TRBJ2-5): SAVISQKPSRDICQRGTSLTIQCQVDSQVTMMFWYRQQPGQSLTLIATANQGSEATYESGFVIDKFPISRPNLTFSTLTVSNMSPEDSSIYLCSSHGGETQYFGPGTRLLVL.

V usage is TRBV25-1 and J usage is TRBJ2-2; no clear D gene. This CDR3 spans 13 amino acids. Germline values: CDR1 MGHDK, CDR2 SYGVNS. Between the trimmed V and J ends, which lost 5 bases and 3 bases, there was a span of 7 bases. For the CDR3, the DNA is TGTGCCAGCAGTCCTGGCCACACCGGGGAGCTGTTTTTT. Its protein product is CASSPGHTGELFF.

This clone has only a few counts. At the DNA level, this CDR3 is encoded by other sequences in the same sample as well. The CDR3 DNA follows: TGTGCCTGGAGGGGCTCCTATAATTCACCCCTCCACTTT. As protein: CAWRGSYNSPLHF. The chain has TRBV30 and TRBJ1-6, with D uncertain. CDR3 size: 13 residues. The ends were cut back, 3 bases at V and 0 bases at J, with 3 bases in the middle. From germline, CDR1 is GTSNPN and CDR2 SVGIG (reference sequence).

The V gene is TRBV29-1, the J gene TRBJ1-1, with D unresolved. Germline V CDR1 and CDR2: SQVTM, ANQGSEA. The V end lost 3 bases, the J end lost 6 bases, and 20 bases lay between the germline ends. The CDR3 has 15 amino acids. CDR3 nucleotide sequence: TGCAGCGTTGACCAACCGGGGTTGGGTTCGGCTGAAGCTTTCTTT. Translated, it gives CSVDQPGLGSAEAFF. The full variable domain, in which reference TRBV29-1 and TRBJ1-1 provide the parts outside the CDR3, is SAVISQKPSRDICQRGTSLTIQCQVDSQVTMMFWYRQQPGQSLTLIATANQGSEATYESGFVIDKFPISRPNLTFSTLTVSNMSPEDSSIYLCSVDQPGLGSAEAFFGQGTRLTVV.

This chain connects TRBV7-3 to TRBJ1-1; D may be TRBD1 (5 bases). Between the trimmed V and J ends, which lost 1 base and 4 bases, there was a span of 13 bases. This CDR3 has 15 residues. CDR1 and CDR2 from the germline V gene are SGHTA and FQGTGA. In DNA, the CDR3 is TGTGCCAGCAGCTTAAGTCCGGGGCTCGGCACTGAAGCTTTCTTT. Its protein is CASSLSPGLGTEAFF.

The chain recombines TRBV2 with TRBJ2-6, with D unclear. Germline loops: CDR1 SNHLY, CDR2 FYNNEI. The V end lost 5 bases, the J end lost 0 bases, and 8 bases lay between the germline ends. CDR3 length: 15 residues. The CDR3 DNA sequence: TGTGCCAGCAGTCCTCATCCCTCTGGGGCCAACGTCCTGACTTTC. Protein sequence: CASSPHPSGANVLTF.